Sequencing of this TCR beta chain was carried out in a study of CD8 T cells in ankylosing spondylitis. Between the trimmed V and J ends, which lost 5 bases and 2 bases, there was a span of 18 bases. The CDR3 has 16 amino acids. The germline V gene has CDR1 MNHEY and CDR2 SMNVEV (reference sequence). The authors made TCR beta libraries by quantitative 5'-RACE with molecular barcodes. TCRdb re-derived calls from the 5' RACE reads in MiXCR, one entry per CDR3 protein. The table lists hundreds of thousands of distinct CDR3 sequences, roughly 10% of them singletons. This clonotype was counted many times. Its antigen is undetermined. Points from the study as a whole: Clones linked to disease, bearing a CD8+ phenotype, were relatively rare in peripheral blood. Characteristic of ankylosing spondylitis blood, it appeared, was a TCR beta motif comprising fewer than 10 highly homologous variants.

The sample was blood, either unsorted or a sorted T cell fraction (not recorded which). This receptor was obtained from a male donor with ankylosing spondylitis. The gene calls are TRBV27 and TRBJ1-2; possibly TRBD1 for D (5 bases). The CDR3 DNA reads TGTGCCAGCAGTCCCTCCCGAGAGCGGGGCAACTATGGCTACACCTTC. Its translation is CASSPSRERGNYGYTF.